This TCR beta chain was recorded in a study of control samples from healthy donors and cancer patients. Assay: immunoSEQ multiplex PCR; the TCRdb copy retains only in-frame clones and omits some. The sample holds around 51,000 clones; about 80% are singletons and the top ten take around a tenth. The CDR3 extends over 11 amino acids. The ends lost 7 bases at V and 7 bases at J; junction bases unmatched: 2. Germline assignment: CDR1 SGHDT and CDR2 YYEEEE. This rearrangement joins TRBV5-6 to TRBJ2-7; 10 positions match TRBD2. Sequencing was done on a sample of blood. The receptor was derived from a man between 65 and 85 years old in good health. This CDR3 is CASHSGGEQYF. CDR3 nucleotide sequence: TGTGCCAGCCATAGCGGGGGGGAGCAGTACTTC.